One and the same sample provided the 16 T cell receptor beta chains below, sequenced in a study of breast tumors, draining lymph nodes, adjacent tissues. Samples came from axillary lymph nodes draining the breast cancer. Via MiXCR, TCRdb re-called the multiplex PCR reads, giving one row per CDR3 protein. This table holds 200,000 to 250,000 distinct CDR3 sequences, about 30% found once. Input material: axillary lymph node tissue. All receptors derive from a female donor with breast cancer. Some clones in this sample may be carry-over from other donors' samples.

This clonotype was counted at least ten times. V gene TRBV4-1 combines with J gene TRBJ2-3; D call uncertain. V shed 2 bases and J shed 2 bases, with 5 bases lying between them. This CDR3 has 13 amino acids. Germline CDR1 reads MGHRA; CDR2 reads YSYEKL. The CDR3 nucleotides read TGCGCCAGCAGCCAAACTCCCACAGATACGCAGTATTTT. Its translation: CASSQTPTDTQYF.

This clonotype was found many times. The genes are TRBV5-1 and TRBJ2-3; D uncertain. Germline V gene sequence: CDR1 SGHRS, CDR2 YFSETQ. This CDR3 spans 14 amino acids. The V end was cut by 3 bases, the J end by 2 bases, with 10 bases between. The CDR3 DNA follows: TGCGCCAGCAGCTACCTAGTGGACACAGATACGCAGTATTTT. Protein: CASSYLVDTDTQYF.

This clonotype was observed many times. V gene TRBV7-9 combines with J gene TRBJ2-5, with TRBD2 identical over 15 bases. Looked up from germline, CDR1 is SEHNR and CDR2 is FQNEAQ (reference sequence). The CDR3 extends over 17 amino acids. V shed 6 bases, J shed 5 bases, and the junction held 10 bases outside the gene matches. The CDR3 sequence is CASSSPGLAGGGETQYF. CDR3 DNA sequence: TGTGCCAGCAGTTCCCCTGGACTAGCGGGAGGGGGTGAGACCCAGTACTTC.

The chain employs TRBV7-6 and TRBJ1-6, with D perhaps TRBD1 (6 bases). Germline loops: CDR1 SGHVS, CDR2 FNYEAQ. V dropped 2 bases and J dropped 8 bases, with 10 bases sitting between them. The CDR3 is 14 residues long. CDR3 nucleotides: TGTGCCAGCAGCTTAACAGGGAATGATTCACCCCTCCACTTT. Its protein is CASSLTGNDSPLHF.

With regard to this clonotype: Just one base apart from a much larger clone, this may be a read error. The V and J genes are TRBV6-2 or TRBV6-3 and TRBJ2-7; 8 positions match TRBD2. This CDR3 has 15 amino acids. V dropped 5 bases and J dropped 5; count of bases not matched to a gene: 11. Germline CDR1 MNHEY, CDR2 SVGEGT. The CDR3 coding sequence is TGTGCCAGCAGTCACGGACCGGGAGGGCCCCACGAGCAGTACTTC. Translated: CASSHGPGGPHEQYF.

At least ten counts were recorded for this clonotype. The genes are TRBV7-9 and TRBJ1-2; TRBD1 matches 8 bases. CDR1 is SEHNR, CDR2 FQNEAQ, per germline (reference sequence). Germline trimming cut 4 bases from V and 7 bases from J; bases unmatched to any gene: 5. The CDR3 spans 13 residues. The CDR3 loop is CASSYGQGAGYTF. In DNA form, the CDR3 reads TGTGCCAGCAGCTACGGACAGGGAGCTGGCTACACCTTC.

This clonotype was recorded at least ten times. The chain has TRBV18 and TRBJ2-7; D is unresolved. The CDR3 sequence is 14 residues long. V lost 3 bases and J lost 2, with 11 bases in between. Germline CDR1 KGHSH, CDR2 LQKENI. CDR3 DNA: TGTGCCAGCTCACCTCGACGGAGTACCTACGAGCAGTACTTC. This encodes CASSPRRSTYEQYF.

This clonotype was observed many times. The gene calls are TRBV28 and TRBJ2-7, with 11 bases fitting TRBD1. V was clipped by 2 bases and J by 6 bases; unmatched bases: 3. Germline CDR1 and CDR2: MDHEN and SYDVKM. The CDR3 is made up of 14 amino acids. CDR3 protein: CASSLTDRGREQYF. In DNA, the CDR3 is TGTGCCAGCAGTTTAACGGACAGGGGGCGCGAGCAGTACTTC.

The table lists this clonotype with many counts. The chain uses TRBV20-1 and TRBJ2-2, with D possibly matching TRBD1 (5 bases). Trimming pared 1 base from V and 5 bases from J, leaving 14 bases between. This CDR3 is 15 amino acids long. Per germline, CDR1 DFQATT and CDR2 SNEGSKA (reference sequence). The CDR3 region is CSARGLGRNTGELFF. The CDR3 nucleotides read TGCAGTGCTAGAGGTCTGGGGCGGAATACCGGGGAGCTGTTTTTT.

This clonotype is a singleton in its sample. V usage is TRBV20-1 and J usage is TRBJ1-5; weak D call: TRBD1 (5 bases). The CDR3 loop spans 13 amino acids. The germline V and J ends were trimmed by 3 bases and 0 bases, with 6 bases remaining between them. The germline CDR1 and CDR2 sequences are DFQATT and SNEGSKA (reference sequence). The chain's CDR3 is CSASRASNQPQHF. For the CDR3, the DNA is TGCAGTGCTAGCAGGGCTAGCAATCAGCCCCAGCATTTT.

This clonotype showed up many times. The chain employs TRBV4-1 and TRBJ2-7; D is ambiguous. In germline, CDR1 is MGHRA, CDR2 YSYEKL. V was clipped by 3 bases and J by 2 bases, with 23 bases between them. This CDR3 spans 18 amino acids. The CDR3 sequence: CASSHGVGSPTAAYEQYF. CDR3 in DNA: TGCGCCAGCAGCCATGGAGTTGGCAGTCCAACCGCGGCCTACGAGCAGTACTTC.

This clonotype was counted between two and nine times. The chain is built from TRBV28 and TRBJ1-5, with D possibly matching TRBD1 (6 bases). The V end lost 1 base, the J end lost 3 bases, and 19 bases lay between the germline ends. This CDR3 region has 18 residues. Germline V gene sequence: CDR1 MDHEN, CDR2 SYDVKM. In DNA form, the CDR3 reads TGTGCCAGCAGTTTATACAGGGTCACAATCGGGGTCAATCAGCCCCAGCATTTT. Protein product: CASSLYRVTIGVNQPQHF.

This clonotype was picked up many times. The chain is built from TRBV5-8 and TRBJ2-7; TRBD2 is a possible D gene (6 bases). Germline V gene lookup returns CDR1 SGHTS and CDR2 YDEGEE. CDR3 size: 15 residues. Trimming removed 4 bases at V and 0 bases at J, with 14 bases between. CDR3 in amino acids: CASSPFRERSYEQYF. Written as DNA, the CDR3 is TGTGCCAGCAGCCCTTTCCGGGAGCGCTCCTACGAGCAGTACTTC.

On this clonotype itself: The germline gene is not matched at one end of the junction; a read error may be the cause. This chain joins TRBV19 and TRBJ1-2; 7 bases agree with TRBD1. CDR1 is LNHDA, CDR2 SQIVND, per germline (reference sequence). The CDR3 extends over 17 amino acids. The CDR3 bases are TGTGTCAGTAGTAAAGTGGTCAGGGGGACCTTGGTCTATGGCTACACCTTC. This gives the protein CVSSKVVRGTLVYGYTF.

The sample holds a few counts of this clonotype. This chain connects TRBV3-1 to TRBJ2-1; tentative D call: TRBD2 (5 bases). This CDR3 has 15 amino acids. V was cut by 1 base and J by 9 bases, with 16 bases left in between. Germline CDR1 is LGHDT and CDR2 is YNNKEL (reference sequence). The CDR3 nucleotides are TGTGCCAGCAGCCAAGTCGGGATAAGTAGAGGTGAGCAGTTCTTC. Translated: CASSQVGISRGEQFF.

The chain joins TRBV11-2 to TRBJ1-1; D possibly corresponds to TRBD1 (5 bases). The CDR3 spans 14 residues. V gave up 5 bases and J gave up 3 bases, with 13 bases separating them. Germline V lookup: CDR1 SGHAT, CDR2 FQNNGV. In nucleotides, the CDR3 is TGTGCCAGCAGCGTGGGACTCTGGGACACTGAAGCTTTCTTT. It yields the protein CASSVGLWDTEAFF.